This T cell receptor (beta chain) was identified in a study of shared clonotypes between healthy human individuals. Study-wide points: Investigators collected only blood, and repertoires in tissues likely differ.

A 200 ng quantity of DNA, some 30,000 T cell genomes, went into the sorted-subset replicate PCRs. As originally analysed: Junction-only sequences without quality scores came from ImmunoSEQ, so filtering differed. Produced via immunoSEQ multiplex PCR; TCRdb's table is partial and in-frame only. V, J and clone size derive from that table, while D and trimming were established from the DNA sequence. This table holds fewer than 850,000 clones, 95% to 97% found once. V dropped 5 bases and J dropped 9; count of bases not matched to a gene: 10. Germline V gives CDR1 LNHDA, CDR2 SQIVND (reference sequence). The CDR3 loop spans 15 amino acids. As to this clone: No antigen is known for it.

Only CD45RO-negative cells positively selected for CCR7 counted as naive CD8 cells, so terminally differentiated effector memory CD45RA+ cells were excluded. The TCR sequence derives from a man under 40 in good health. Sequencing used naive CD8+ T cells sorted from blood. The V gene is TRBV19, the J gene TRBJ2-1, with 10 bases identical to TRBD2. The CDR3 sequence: CASSAAGGPIFEQFF. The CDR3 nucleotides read TGTGCCAGTAGTGCAGCGGGAGGGCCTATTTTTGAGCAGTTCTTC.